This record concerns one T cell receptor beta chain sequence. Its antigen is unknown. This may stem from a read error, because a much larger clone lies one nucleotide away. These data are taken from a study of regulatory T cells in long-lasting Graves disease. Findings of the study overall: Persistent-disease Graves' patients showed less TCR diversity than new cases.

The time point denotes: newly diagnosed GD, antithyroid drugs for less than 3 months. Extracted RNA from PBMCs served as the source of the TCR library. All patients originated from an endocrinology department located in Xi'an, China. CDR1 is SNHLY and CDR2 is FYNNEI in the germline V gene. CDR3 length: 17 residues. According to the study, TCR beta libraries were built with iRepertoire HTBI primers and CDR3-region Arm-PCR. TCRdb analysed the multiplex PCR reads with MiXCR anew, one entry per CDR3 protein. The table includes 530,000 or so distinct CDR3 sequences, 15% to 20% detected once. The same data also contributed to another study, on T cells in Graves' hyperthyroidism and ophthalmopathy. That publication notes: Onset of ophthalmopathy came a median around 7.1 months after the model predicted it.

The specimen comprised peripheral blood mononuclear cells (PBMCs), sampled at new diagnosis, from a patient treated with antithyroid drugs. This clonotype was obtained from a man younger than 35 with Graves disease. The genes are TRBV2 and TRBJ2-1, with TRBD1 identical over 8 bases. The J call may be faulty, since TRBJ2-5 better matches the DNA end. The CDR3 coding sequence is TGTGCCAGCAGTGGTTGGGCCAGGGGGCAAGTTGGAGAGACCCAGTACTTC. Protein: CASSGWARGQVGETQYF.